This T cell receptor beta chain was identified during a study of CD8 T cells in ankylosing spondylitis. Germline-derived CDR1 and CDR2 are DFQATT and SNEGSKA (reference sequence). The CDR3 consists of 15 residues. Losses at the gene ends were 0 bases for V and 4 bases for J; bases not matched to a gene: 9. In TCRdb, the 5' RACE reads were re-called with MiXCR into one record per CDR3 protein. Among 200,000 to 300,000 distinct CDR3 sequences listed, roughly a third were seen once. Sequenced sample: blood, either unsorted or a sorted T cell fraction (not recorded which). This chain connects TRBV20-1 to TRBJ2-7, with TRBD2 matching over 7 bases. This clonotype originated in a male donor with ankylosing spondylitis or in good health (not recorded which). Written as DNA, the CDR3 is TGCAGTGCTAGAGACCCGACTAGCTCTGTATACGAGCAGTACTTC. Its protein product is CSARDPTSSVYEQYF.